This TCR beta chain was sequenced during a study of shared clonotypes between healthy human individuals. Overall study findings and caveats: Against clonotypes common to all four donors, non-shared ones had lower generation probabilities. Memory subsets generally showed smaller estimated richness than naive subsets did.

Per germline, CDR1 LNHDA and CDR2 SQIVND (reference sequence). V was pared by 9 bases and J by 2 bases, with 8 bases between. The CDR3 covers 13 residues. In regard to this clone: Antigen specificity is unknown.

In the naive CD8 group, cells lacked CD45RO and were positively selected for CCR7, so terminally differentiated effector memory CD45RA+ cells were left out. Template for every sorted-subset replicate PCR totaled about 200 ng DNA, some 30,000 T cell genomes. In the study's own analysis: ImmunoSEQ sequences covered only the junction and lacked quality scores; filtering therefore differed. Profiled with immunoSEQ multiplex PCR; TCRdb holds only in-frame clones, not every one. V and J calls and clone size follow that table, whereas D and trimming were derived from the DNA. The sample yields about 680,000 clones, about 91% seen once.

Specimen: naive CD8+ T cells sorted from blood. V is TRBV19 and J is TRBJ2-6; D is unresolved. The TCR sequence derives from a man between 25 and 39 years old in good health. CDR3 in DNA: TGTGCCAGCGCTGAGGCTGGGGCCAACGTCCTGACTTTC. This encodes CASAEAGANVLTF.